This TCR beta chain was captured by sequencing in a study of CD8+CD57+ T cells in acquired aplastic anemia. For the study at large: Quantities of DNA derived from sorted CD4+ and CD8+ cells averaged roughly 3 ug. Approximately 10 million reads were obtained on average for healthy donor CD4+ cells. Overall study results and limits: Overlap between patients and controls comprised about 28 CD8+ CDR3 sequences.

The CDR3 spans 16 residues. Looked up from germline, CDR1 is SEHNR and CDR2 is FQNEAQ (reference sequence). Unmatched junction bases numbered 9, after V lost 4 bases and J lost 10 bases. About this clonotype: The antigen is undetermined.

Both TCR beta VDJ combination and CDR3 sequence profiling were carried out. Genomic DNA was the template for this profiling. TCRdb redid the calling of the reads with MiXCR, one entry per CDR3 protein. The sample lists around 200,000 distinct CDR3 sequences, approximately 57% occurring once. Source material: sorted CD4+, CD8+, or CD8+CD57+ T cells (not recorded which) from PBMCs. The gene calls are TRBV7-9 and TRBJ1-6; the match to TRBD1 covers 11 bases. This receptor was obtained from a human donor in good health. The CDR3 here is CASSSYPGQGESPLHF. DNA for the CDR3: TGTGCCAGCAGCTCATACCCGGGACAGGGGGAATCACCCCTCCACTTT.